This entry lists 25 T cell receptor beta chains sequenced from one sample in a study of persistence of HIV-infected CD4 T cells. The immunoSEQ assay was version 4, run in survey mode. Sequencing was performed with immunoSEQ multiplex PCR; in TCRdb, only in-frame clones are kept and a portion is missing. The sample has more than 45,000 clones; more than 60% are singletons. Lysates of CMV-infected fibroblasts at approximately 9.4 ug/mL stimulated these cells. Sorted nonresponding memory CD4+ T cells were CD40L-negative, CD69-negative, CD45RO-high. These receptors have no identified antigens. This material consisted of CD4+ T cells sorted from PBMCs after roughly 17-hour stimulation, taken from a patient who received antiretroviral therapy. These receptors all stem from an adult man with HIV who was CMV-seropositive.

The chain combines TRBV7-2 with TRBJ1-2; 10 bases agree with TRBD1. This CDR3 spans 15 amino acids. V dropped 5 bases and J dropped 2; count of bases not matched to a gene: 5. CDR1 is SGHTA, CDR2 FQGNSA, per germline. The CDR3 sequence is CASSAQGQGNYGYTF. The CDR3 nucleotides are TGTGCCAGCAGCGCCCAGGGACAGGGGAACTATGGCTACACCTTC.

The chain employs TRBV3-1 (or the pseudogene TRBV3-2) and TRBJ2-7; 8 bases map to TRBD2. The V and J ends lost 10 bases and 5 bases, in that order; junction bases with no gene match: 16. Germline V CDR1 and CDR2: LGHDT, YNNKEL (reference sequence). The CDR3 length is 15 residues. The CDR3 loop is CATSPPGTRGHEQYF. CDR3 nucleotide sequence: TGTGCCACCTCACCTCCCGGGACTAGAGGCCACGAGCAGTACTTC.

V gene TRBV5-5 combines with J gene TRBJ2-5; 8 bases fit TRBD1. The V gene end was trimmed by 4 bases and the J gene end by 4 bases; junction bases not matched to a gene: 6. CDR1 is SGHKS, CDR2 YYEKEE, per germline (reference sequence). The CDR3 is 14 amino acids. CDR3 sequence reads: CASSHKGQGETQYF. In DNA, the CDR3 is TGTGCCAGCAGCCACAAAGGACAGGGAGAGACCCAGTACTTC.

This clone was found once. The gene calls are TRBV11-2 and TRBJ1-3; possibly TRBD1 for D (6 bases). Trimming cost V 6 bases and J 0 bases, with 12 bases left between them. CDR3 size: 15 residues. The V gene's germline CDR1 is SGHAT and CDR2 FQNNGV. CDR3 in amino acids: CASSSGHFSGNTIYF. The CDR3 nucleotides read TGTGCCAGCAGTTCGGGACATTTCTCTGGAAACACCATATATTTT.

The chain combines TRBV5-6 with TRBJ2-5, with 7 positions matching TRBD1. The CDR3 length is 13 residues. Germline V gene lookup returns CDR1 SGHDT and CDR2 YYEEEE. The J segment lost 3 bases and the V segment lost 4 bases, leaving 3 bases of the junction unmatched. The CDR3 loop is CASSLTGKETQYF. CDR3 bases: TGTGCCAGCAGCCTGACAGGGAAAGAGACCCAGTACTTC. Complete variable domain (other parts from reference TRBV5-6 and TRBJ2-5): DAGVTQSPTHLIKTRGQQVTLRCSPKSGHDTVSWYQQALGQGPQFIFQYYEEEERQRGNFPDRFSGHQFPNYSSELNVNALLLGDSALYLCASSLTGKETQYFGPGTRLLVL.

V is TRBV15 and J is TRBJ2-3, with 11 bases fitting TRBD1. Unmatched junction bases numbered 1, after V lost 8 bases and J lost 3 bases. CDR1 LNHNV and CDR2 YYDKDF come from the germline V gene (reference sequence). CDR3 length: 13 residues. CDR3 protein: CATRDRGTDTQYF. The CDR3 DNA sequence: TGTGCCACCCGGGACAGGGGGACAGATACGCAGTATTTT.

This clone was seen a handful of times. The chain employs TRBV6-5 and TRBJ1-5, with no clear D. The V end was cut by 7 bases, the J end by 0 bases, with 13 bases between. The CDR3 consists of 15 residues. Germline V lookup: CDR1 MNHEY, CDR2 SVGAGI. CDR3 DNA sequence: TGTGCCAGCACCCTGAAGGGCAATAGCAATCAGCCCCAGCATTTT. Amino acid sequence: CASTLKGNSNQPQHF.

The chain carries TRBV7-6 and TRBJ2-7; possible D gene TRBD1, 6 bases. Trimming pared 5 bases from V and 5 bases from J, leaving 19 bases between. Germline V CDR1 and CDR2: SGHVS, FNYEAQ. There are 15 residues in the CDR3. Written as DNA, the CDR3 is TGTGCCAGCAGCGGTTTCGGGGCAGGGGCTAACGAGCAGTACTTC. Translated: CASSGFGAGANEQYF.

The chain has TRBV19 and TRBJ2-7; D is unclear. The V gene's germline CDR1 is LNHDA and CDR2 SQIVND (reference sequence). The CDR3 consists of 12 residues. The V and J ends lost 1 base and 5 bases respectively, with 6 bases between them. The CDR3 region is CASSIGRNEQYF. For the CDR3, the DNA is TGTGCCAGTAGTATAGGAAGGAACGAGCAGTACTTC.

CDR3 in amino acids: CASSRGRADTQYF. CDR3 DNA: TGTGCCAGCAGCCGGGGGAGGGCAGATACGCAGTATTTT. This chain joins TRBV7-2 and TRBJ2-3, with 7 bases fitting TRBD2. CDR1 is SGHTA and CDR2 is FQGNSA in the germline V gene. V gave up 5 bases and J gave up 4 bases; unmatched junction bases: 3. The CDR3 has 13 amino acids.

This clone was detected once. The V and J genes are TRBV25-1 and TRBJ2-6; D gene uncertain. V was shortened by 0 bases and J by 0 bases, with 9 bases between the two germline ends. The CDR3 totals 17 residues. Germline lookup yields CDR1 MGHDK and CDR2 SYGVNS. The CDR3 DNA is TGTGCCAGCAGTGAATATAAGGGTCGCTCTGGGGCCAACGTCCTGACTTTC. Translating gives CASSEYKGRSGANVLTF.

V gene TRBV25-1 combines with J gene TRBJ2-2; D unresolved. The CDR3 extends over 15 amino acids. V was pared by 3 bases and J by 2 bases, with 10 bases between. Germline V lookup: CDR1 MGHDK, CDR2 SYGVNS. For the CDR3, the DNA is TGTGCCAGCAGTGAGGCTACAACAAACACCGGGGAGCTGTTTTTT. Translating it yields CASSEATTNTGELFF.

CDR3 nucleotides: TGTGCCAGTAGTCCAAAACGAGCGGGAAGCACAGATACGCAGTATTTT. Translated, it gives CASSPKRAGSTDTQYF. This chain joins TRBV19 and TRBJ2-3, with 7 bases aligning to TRBD2. Unmatched junction bases numbered 8, after V lost 5 bases and J lost 0 bases. CDR3 length: 16 amino acids. CDR1 LNHDA and CDR2 SQIVND come from the germline V gene (reference sequence).

The V gene is TRBV19, the J gene TRBJ2-2; D is possibly TRBD2 (5 bases). This CDR3 contains 14 residues. Germline CDR1 reads LNHDA; CDR2 reads SQIVND (reference sequence). Trimming removed 6 bases from V and 1 base from J, with 9 bases in between. CDR3 in DNA: TGTGCCAGTAGGCTACGGGGGAACACCGGGGAGCTGTTTTTT. Translating it yields CASRLRGNTGELFF.

The V call is TRBV11-3, the J call TRBJ2-3, with a possible D match to TRBD2 (6 bases). Per the germline V gene, CDR1 is SGHNT and CDR2 is YENEEA. The CDR3 contains 15 residues. Trimming removed 1 base from V and 5 bases from J, with 13 bases in between. CDR3 protein: CASSLGSTRGDTQYF. Written as DNA, the CDR3 is TGTGCCAGCAGCTTAGGCTCGACTAGAGGAGATACGCAGTATTTT.

The rearrangement links TRBV6-2 or TRBV6-3 to TRBJ2-7, with D maybe TRBD2 (6 bases). V lost 4 bases, J lost 0 bases, and 16 bases lay in between. This CDR3 region has 16 residues. Germline CDR1 is MNHEY and CDR2 is SVGEGT. The CDR3 DNA sequence: TGTGCCAGCAGTTCCCACCCGACTAGGAGCTCCTACGAGCAGTACTTC. This codes for CASSSHPTRSSYEQYF.

This clone was seen a single time. The rearrangement links TRBV7-2 to TRBJ2-7; 7 bases map to TRBD2. Germline CDR1 SGHTA, CDR2 FQGNSA. V dropped 1 base and J dropped 3; count of bases not matched to a gene: 3. There are 14 residues in the CDR3. The CDR3: CASSLVSGDYEQYF. The CDR3 DNA reads TGTGCCAGCAGCTTAGTAAGCGGGGACTACGAGCAGTACTTC.

The rearrangement uses TRBV6-6 and TRBJ2-1, with D maybe TRBD1 (8 bases). Germline CDR1 and CDR2: MNHNY and SVGAGI (reference sequence). The CDR3 sequence is 15 residues long. The V gene lost 8 bases and the J gene lost 8 bases, with 22 bases spanning the gap. This chain's CDR3 is CASVAPGGQAHEQFF. CDR3 coding DNA: TGTGCCAGCGTCGCTCCGGGGGGACAGGCCCATGAGCAGTTCTTC.

The chain links TRBV3-1 (or the pseudogene TRBV3-2) to TRBJ2-1, with D possibly TRBD2 on 5 matching bases. Germline V gene lookup returns CDR1 LGHDT and CDR2 YNNKEL (reference sequence). Trimming took 4 bases from V and 2 from J, leaving 12 bases between them. The length of the CDR3 is 15 residues. CDR3 nucleotides: TGTGCCAGCAGCCTCCTGGGGAGTCCCTACAATGAGCAGTTCTTC. Translated: CASSLLGSPYNEQFF.

The rearrangement joins TRBV2 to TRBJ1-6; D unresolved. CDR1 and CDR2 from the germline V gene are SNHLY and FYNNEI. The CDR3 runs to 13 residues. Trimming removed 6 bases at V and 3 bases at J, with 6 bases between. The CDR3 region has the DNA TGTGCCAGCAGAGACGACTATAATTCACCCCTCCACTTT. Translating gives CASRDDYNSPLHF.

The rearrangement uses TRBV6-5 and TRBJ1-1, with D possibly TRBD1 on 5 matching bases. V lost 6 bases to trimming and J lost 3 bases, with 14 bases between them. Per the germline V gene, CDR1 is MNHEY and CDR2 is SVGAGI. The CDR3 extends over 14 amino acids. The CDR3 loop is CASRGGFGDTEAFF. DNA for the CDR3: TGTGCCAGCAGGGGGGGATTTGGGGACACTGAAGCTTTCTTT.

This clone was observed a few times. The rearrangement links TRBV20-1 to TRBJ2-4, with no clear D. Trimming left V 1 base short and J 6 bases short, with 4 bases between. Germline lookup yields CDR1 DFQATT and CDR2 SNEGSKA (reference sequence). This CDR3 is built from 11 residues. In DNA, the CDR3 is TGCAGTGCTAGAGCCGCAAACATTCAGTACTTC. Protein sequence: CSARAANIQYF.

The chain carries TRBV24-1 and TRBJ2-2; D gene uncertain. V was trimmed by 2 bases and J by 1 base, leaving 4 bases between them. Germline loops: CDR1 KGHDR, CDR2 SFDVKD. CDR3 length: 14 amino acids. The CDR3 coding sequence is TGTGCCACCAGTGATTGGAAGAACACCGGGGAGCTGTTTTTT. Translated, it gives CATSDWKNTGELFF.

This chain links TRBV12-3 or TRBV12-4 with TRBJ1-2, with D uncertain. This CDR3 is 11 amino acids long. Trimming took 5 bases from V and 8 from J, leaving 9 bases between them. This CDR3 reads CASSTQRGYTF. CDR3 nucleotide sequence: TGTGCCAGCAGTACACAAAGAGGCTACACCTTC.

The chain carries TRBV11-3 and TRBJ1-1, with a possible D match to TRBD1 (6 bases). Trimming cost V 2 bases and J 7 bases, with 20 bases left between them. Germline V gives CDR1 SGHNT, CDR2 YENEEA. This CDR3 comprises 16 residues. The CDR3 sequence is CASSLSAGAHHGEAFF. The CDR3 bases are TGTGCCAGCAGCTTAAGCGCAGGGGCGCATCATGGTGAAGCTTTCTTT.